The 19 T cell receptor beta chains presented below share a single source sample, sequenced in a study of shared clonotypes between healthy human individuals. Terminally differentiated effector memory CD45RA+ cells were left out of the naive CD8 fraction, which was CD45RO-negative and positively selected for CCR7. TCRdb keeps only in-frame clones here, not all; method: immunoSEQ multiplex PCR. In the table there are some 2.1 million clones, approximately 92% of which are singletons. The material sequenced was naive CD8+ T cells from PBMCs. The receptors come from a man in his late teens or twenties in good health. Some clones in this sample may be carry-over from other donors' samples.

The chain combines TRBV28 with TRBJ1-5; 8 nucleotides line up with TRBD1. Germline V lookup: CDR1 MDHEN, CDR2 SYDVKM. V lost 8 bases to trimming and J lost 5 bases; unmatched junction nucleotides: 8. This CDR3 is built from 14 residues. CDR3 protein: CASSGQGGYQPQHF. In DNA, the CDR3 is TGTGCCAGCTCTGGACAGGGAGGGTATCAGCCCCAGCATTTT.

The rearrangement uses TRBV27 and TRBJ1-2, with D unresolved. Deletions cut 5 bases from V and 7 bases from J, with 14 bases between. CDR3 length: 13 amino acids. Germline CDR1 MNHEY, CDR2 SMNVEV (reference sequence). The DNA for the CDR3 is TGTGCCAGCAGTCCGATCCTCGGACCTGGCTACACCTTC. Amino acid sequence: CASSPILGPGYTF.

The CDR3 loop is CASSYLWELGSTDTQYF. The CDR3 DNA reads as TGTGCCAGCAGCTACTTATGGGAGCTGGGTAGCACAGATACGCAGTATTTT. The chain combines TRBV5-4 with TRBJ2-3, with a weak D call TRBD2 (5 bases). The germline gives CDR1 SGHNT, CDR2 YYREEE (reference sequence). V shed 3 bases and J shed 0 bases, with 17 bases lying between them. The CDR3 is 17 residues long. The entire variable domain, with the rest obtained from reference TRBV5-4 and TRBJ2-3, is as follows: ETGVTQSPTHLIKTRGQQVTLRCSSQSGHNTVSWYQQALGQGPQFIFQYYREEENGRGNFPPRFSGLQFPNYSSELNVNALELDDSALYLCASSYLWELGSTDTQYFGPGTRLTVL.

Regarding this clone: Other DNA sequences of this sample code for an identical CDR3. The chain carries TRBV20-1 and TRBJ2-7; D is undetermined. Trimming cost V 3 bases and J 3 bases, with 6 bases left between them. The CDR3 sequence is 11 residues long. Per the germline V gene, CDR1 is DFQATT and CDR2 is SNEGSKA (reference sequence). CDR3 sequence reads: CSARDGYEQYF. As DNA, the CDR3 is TGCAGTGCTAGGGACGGCTACGAGCAGTACTTC.

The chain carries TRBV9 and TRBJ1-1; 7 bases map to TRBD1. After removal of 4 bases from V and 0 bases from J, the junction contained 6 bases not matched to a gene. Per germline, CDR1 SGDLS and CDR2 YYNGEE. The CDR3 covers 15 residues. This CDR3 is CASSSRTGLNTEAFF. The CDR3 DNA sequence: TGTGCCAGCAGCTCCCGGACAGGACTGAACACTGAAGCTTTCTTT.

CDR3 amino acids: CASSPKGEGRGNQPQHF. Here the CDR3 DNA reads TGTGCCAGCAGCCCCAAGGGTGAGGGTAGGGGCAATCAGCCCCAGCATTTT. The rearrangement uses TRBV7-8 and TRBJ1-5; D unresolved. The CDR3 totals 17 residues. V dropped 5 bases and J dropped 2 bases, with 19 bases sitting between them. Germline CDR1 and CDR2: SGHVS and FQNEAQ.

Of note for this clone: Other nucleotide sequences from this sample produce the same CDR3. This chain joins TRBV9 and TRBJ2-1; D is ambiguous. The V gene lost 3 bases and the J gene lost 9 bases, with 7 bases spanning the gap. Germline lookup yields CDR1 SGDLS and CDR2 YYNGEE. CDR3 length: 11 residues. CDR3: CASSGGIEQFF. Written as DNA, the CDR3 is TGTGCCAGCAGCGGTGGCATTGAGCAGTTCTTC.

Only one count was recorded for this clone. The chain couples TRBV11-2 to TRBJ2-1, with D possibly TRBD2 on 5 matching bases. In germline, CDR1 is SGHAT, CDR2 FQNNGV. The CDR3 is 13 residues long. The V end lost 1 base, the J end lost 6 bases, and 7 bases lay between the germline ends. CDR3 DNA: TGTGCCAGCAGCTTAGTAGCGTCCAATGAGCAGTTCTTC. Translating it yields CASSLVASNEQFF.

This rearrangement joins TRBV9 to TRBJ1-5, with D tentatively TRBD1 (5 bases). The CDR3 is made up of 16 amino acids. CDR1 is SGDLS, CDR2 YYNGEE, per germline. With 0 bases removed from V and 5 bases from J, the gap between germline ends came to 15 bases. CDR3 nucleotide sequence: TGTGCCAGCAGCGTAGGGGGAAGGCTGGGGGATCAGCCCCAGCATTTT. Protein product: CASSVGGRLGDQPQHF.

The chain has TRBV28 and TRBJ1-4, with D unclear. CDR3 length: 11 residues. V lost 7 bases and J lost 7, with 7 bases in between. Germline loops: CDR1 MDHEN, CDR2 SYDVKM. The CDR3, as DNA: TGTGCCAGCACCCGGGGTGAAAAACTGTTTTTT. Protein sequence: CASTRGEKLFF. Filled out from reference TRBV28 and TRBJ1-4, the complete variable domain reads DVKVTQSSRYLVKRTGEKVFLECVQDMDHENMFWYRQDPGLGLRLIYFSYDVKMKEKGDIPEGYSVSREKKERFSLILESASTNQTSMYLCASTRGEKLFFGSGTQLSVL.

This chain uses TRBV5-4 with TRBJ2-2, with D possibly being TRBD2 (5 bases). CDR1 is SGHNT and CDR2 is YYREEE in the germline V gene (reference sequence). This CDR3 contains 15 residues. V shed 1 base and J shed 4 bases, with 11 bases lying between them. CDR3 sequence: CASSLYGGLTGELFF. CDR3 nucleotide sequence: TGTGCCAGCAGCTTGTATGGCGGACTCACCGGGGAGCTGTTTTTT. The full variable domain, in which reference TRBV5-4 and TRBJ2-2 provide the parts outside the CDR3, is ETGVTQSPTHLIKTRGQQVTLRCSSQSGHNTVSWYQQALGQGPQFIFQYYREEENGRGNFPPRFSGLQFPNYSSELNVNALELDDSALYLCASSLYGGLTGELFFGEGSRLTVL.

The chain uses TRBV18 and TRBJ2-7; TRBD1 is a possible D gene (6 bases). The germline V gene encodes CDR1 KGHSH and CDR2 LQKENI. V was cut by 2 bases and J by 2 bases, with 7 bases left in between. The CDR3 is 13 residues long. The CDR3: CASSPRTAYEQYF. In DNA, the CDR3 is TGTGCCAGCTCACCAAGGACAGCCTACGAGCAGTACTTC.

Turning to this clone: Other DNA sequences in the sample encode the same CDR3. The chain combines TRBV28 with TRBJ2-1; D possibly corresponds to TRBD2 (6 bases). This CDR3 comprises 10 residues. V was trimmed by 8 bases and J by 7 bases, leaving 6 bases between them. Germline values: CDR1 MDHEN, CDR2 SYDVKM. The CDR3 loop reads CASGLNEQFF. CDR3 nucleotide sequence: TGTGCCAGCGGACTAAATGAGCAGTTCTTC.

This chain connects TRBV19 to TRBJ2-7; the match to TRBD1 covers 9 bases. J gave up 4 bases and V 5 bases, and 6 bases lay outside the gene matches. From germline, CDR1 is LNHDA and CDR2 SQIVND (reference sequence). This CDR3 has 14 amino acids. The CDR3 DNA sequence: TGTGCCAGTAGTCTACAGGGGGCGGTGTACGAGCAGTACTTC. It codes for CASSLQGAVYEQYF.

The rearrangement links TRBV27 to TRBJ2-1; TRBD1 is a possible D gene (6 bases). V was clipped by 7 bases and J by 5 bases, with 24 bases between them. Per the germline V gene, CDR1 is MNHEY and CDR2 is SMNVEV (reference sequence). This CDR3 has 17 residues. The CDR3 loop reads CASTTGAGTPANNEQFF. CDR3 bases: TGTGCCAGCACCACTGGGGCCGGGACACCCGCAAACAATGAGCAGTTCTTC.

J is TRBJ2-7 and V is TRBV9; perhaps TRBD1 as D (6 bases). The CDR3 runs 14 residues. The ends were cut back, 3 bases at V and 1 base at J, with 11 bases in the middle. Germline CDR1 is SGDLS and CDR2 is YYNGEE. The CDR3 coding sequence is TGTGCCAGCAGCGGGGGGCTAAAATCCTACGAGCAGTACTTC. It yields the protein CASSGGLKSYEQYF.

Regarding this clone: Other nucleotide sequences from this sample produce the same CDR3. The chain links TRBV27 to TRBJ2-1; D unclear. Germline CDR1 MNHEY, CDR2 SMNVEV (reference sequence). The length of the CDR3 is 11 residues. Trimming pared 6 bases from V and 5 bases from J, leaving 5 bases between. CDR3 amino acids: CASSINNEQFF. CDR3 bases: TGTGCCAGCAGCATAAACAATGAGCAGTTCTTC.

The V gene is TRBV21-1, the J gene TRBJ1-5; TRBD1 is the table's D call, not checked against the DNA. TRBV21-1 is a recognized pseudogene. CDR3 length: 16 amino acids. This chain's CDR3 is CASSAEGQPTSQPQHF. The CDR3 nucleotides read TGTGCCAGCAGCGCCGAGGGACAACCAACTTCTCAGCCCCAGCATTTT.

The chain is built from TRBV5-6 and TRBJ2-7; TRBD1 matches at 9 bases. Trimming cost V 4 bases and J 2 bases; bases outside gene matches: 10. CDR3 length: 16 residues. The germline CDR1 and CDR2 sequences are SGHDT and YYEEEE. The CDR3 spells CASSGTGTGTPYEQYF. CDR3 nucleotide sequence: TGTGCCAGCAGCGGAACCGGGACAGGGACCCCCTACGAGCAGTACTTC.